A single sample is the source of the 26 T cell receptor beta chains below, sequenced in a study. Via MiXCR, TCRdb re-called the RT-PCR reads, giving one row per CDR3 protein. The sample has fewer than 800,000 distinct CDR3 sequences; about 14% are singletons. The sequencing input was memory CD4+ T cells from blood. The receptors here all came from a female donor in good health, serving as a healthy control.

This clonotype was detected a few times. The chain combines TRBV19 with TRBJ2-1; D is possibly TRBD1 (5 bases). The CDR3 length is 14 residues. The ends were cut back, 4 bases at V and 15 bases at J, with 22 bases in the middle. Germline assignment: CDR1 LNHDA and CDR2 SQIVND (reference sequence). The CDR3 nucleotides are TGTGCCAGTAGTACCGACTTACTCAGGGCGAGTTGGTTCTTC. Protein product: CASSTDLLRASWFF.

This CDR3 reads CASSAGGLVNNEQFF. The CDR3 DNA reads TGTGCCAGCAGCGCGGGGGGGCTTGTTAACAATGAGCAGTTCTTC. The V and J genes are TRBV7-3 and TRBJ2-1, with 9 bases matching TRBD2. The V and J ends lost 5 bases and 5 bases, in that order; junction bases with no gene match: 7. CDR3 length equals 15 residues. Germline CDR1 is SGHTA and CDR2 is FQGTGA.

This chain joins TRBV28 and TRBJ2-7, with 9 positions matching TRBD1. Germline loops: CDR1 MDHEN, CDR2 SYDVKM. The CDR3 contains 14 residues. Trimming removed 6 bases from V and 10 bases from J; junction bases left unmatched: 13. CDR3: CASSAGQGVTRQYF. CDR3 coding DNA: TGTGCCAGCAGCGCGGGACAGGGAGTTACGAGACAGTACTTC.

J is TRBJ1-2 and V is TRBV20-1, with 10 bases that match TRBD1. The CDR3 length is 14 residues. CDR1 and CDR2 from the germline V gene are DFQATT and SNEGSKA (reference sequence). The V and J ends lost 6 bases and 5 bases, in that order; junction bases with no gene match: 9. The CDR3 coding sequence is TGCAGTGCCACCTCCTGGACAGGGGGGTATGGCTACACCTTC. This encodes CSATSWTGGYGYTF.

The J gene is TRBJ1-5, the V gene TRBV28; 10 nucleotides agree with TRBD1. The J segment lost 6 bases and the V segment lost 4 bases, leaving 9 bases of the junction unmatched. Germline-derived CDR1 and CDR2 are MDHEN and SYDVKM. The CDR3 covers 16 residues. The CDR3 DNA reads TGTGCCAGCAGTTCCTACGGACAGGGGGACAGTCAGCCCCAGCATTTT. This codes for CASSSYGQGDSQPQHF. Full variable domain (missing parts from reference TRBV28 and TRBJ1-5): DVKVTQSSRYLVKRTGEKVFLECVQDMDHENMFWYRQDPGLGLRLIYFSYDVKMKEKGDIPEGYSVSREKKERFSLILESASTNQTSMYLCASSSYGQGDSQPQHFGDGTRLSIL.

This clonotype was detected ten times or more. The CDR3 loop reads CSVGEHFNTGELFF. The CDR3 nucleotides read TGCAGCGTTGGGGAGCACTTCAACACCGGGGAGCTGTTTTTT. The rearrangement links TRBV29-1 to TRBJ2-2; the D gene is possibly TRBD2 (5 bases). Per the germline V gene, CDR1 is SQVTM and CDR2 is ANQGSEA. The CDR3 has 14 residues. Trimming left V 4 bases short and J 2 bases short, with 11 bases between.

This chain uses TRBV7-8 with TRBJ2-7; 9 bases line up with TRBD1. The length of the CDR3 is 14 residues. Germline CDR1 reads SGHVS; CDR2 reads FQNEAQ. The trim removed 6 bases at V and 1 base at J, leaving 4 bases unmatched. In DNA form, the CDR3 reads TGTGCCAGCAGAGACAGGGGGGTGTCCTACGAGCAGTACTTC. Translated: CASRDRGVSYEQYF.

This clonotype came up a few times. Here the CDR3 DNA reads TGTGCCAGCAGTCGCGCTATGGCGAACACTGAAGCTTTCTTT. Protein sequence: CASSRAMANTEAFF. The gene calls are TRBV6-5 and TRBJ1-1; unclear D gene. Germline CDR1 reads MNHEY; CDR2 reads SVGAGI. V lost 5 bases, J lost 1 base, and 11 bases lay in between. The CDR3 loop spans 14 amino acids.

This clonotype occurred many times. The V call is TRBV10-3, the J call TRBJ2-3; TRBD1 matches 7 bases. The V gene end was trimmed by 4 bases and the J gene end by 2 bases; junction bases not matched to a gene: 9. CDR1 is ENHRY and CDR2 is SYGVKD in the germline V gene. This CDR3 spans 16 amino acids. For the CDR3, the DNA is TGTGCCATCAGTGGGGGGACAGCCCGACCCACAGATACGCAGTATTTT. This gives the protein CAISGGTARPTDTQYF.

This clonotype showed up just a few times. The rearrangement links TRBV20-1 to TRBJ2-1; weak D call: TRBD1 (6 bases). Deletions cut 5 bases from V and 3 bases from J, with 17 bases between. Germline V gives CDR1 DFQATT, CDR2 SNEGSKA (reference sequence). The CDR3 runs 15 residues. In DNA, the CDR3 is TGCAGTGCTGCCCAGGGGCCTTTCATCTACAATGAGCAGTTCTTC. This codes for CSAAQGPFIYNEQFF.

This clonotype was seen at least ten times. CDR3 nucleotide sequence: TGTGCCTGGACCGCGAACACCGGGGAGCTGTTTTTT. Translated: CAWTANTGELFF. The V call is TRBV30, the J call TRBJ2-2; D ambiguous. The V end lost 4 bases, the J end lost 0 bases, and 3 bases lay between the germline ends. The CDR3 contains 12 residues. Germline V lookup: CDR1 GTSNPN, CDR2 SVGIG (reference sequence).

This chain uses TRBV5-1 with TRBJ2-5, with D maybe TRBD1 (5 bases). Between the trimmed V and J ends, which lost 2 bases and 13 bases, there was a span of 12 bases. CDR1 SGHRS and CDR2 YFSETQ come from the germline V gene. The CDR3 has 11 residues. CDR3 in amino acids: CASSFEQALYF. The CDR3 DNA follows: TGCGCCAGCAGCTTTGAACAGGCTCTGTACTTC. Full variable domain (remainder filled in from reference TRBV5-1 and TRBJ2-5): KAGVTQTPRYLIKTRGQQVTLSCSPISGHRSVSWYQQTPGQGLQFLFEYFSETQRNKGNFPGRFSGRQFSNSRSEMNVSTLELGDSALYLCASSFEQALYFGPGTRLLVL.

This clonotype was counted between two and nine times. The CDR3 loop is CSALGANQPQHF. CDR3 nucleotides: TGCAGTGCCCTAGGAGCAAATCAGCCCCAGCATTTT. V and J are TRBV20-1 and TRBJ1-5; D remains unclear. CDR3 length equals 12 residues. V shed 6 bases and J shed 4 bases, with 10 bases lying between them. The V gene's germline CDR1 is DFQATT and CDR2 SNEGSKA (reference sequence).

V and J are TRBV6-1 and TRBJ1-4; the match to TRBD1 covers 8 bases. The junction had 2 bases not matched to a gene; V was cut back by 4 bases and J by 4 bases. Germline V gene data show CDR1 as MNHNS and CDR2 as SASEGT. This CDR3 has 14 residues. The CDR3 protein is CASSGQGNNEKLFF. In nucleotides, the CDR3 is TGTGCCAGCAGTGGACAGGGGAATAATGAAAAACTGTTTTTT.

Only a few counts were recorded for this clonotype. The genes are TRBV3-1 and TRBJ2-7; D is ambiguous. The V end lost 6 bases, the J end lost 2 bases, and 11 bases lay between the germline ends. The germline gives CDR1 LGHDT, CDR2 YNNKEL (reference sequence). The CDR3 spans 13 residues. The CDR3 DNA reads as TGTGCCAGCAGTCCTAGACAAGCCTACGAGCAGTACTTC. Amino acid sequence: CASSPRQAYEQYF.

The rearrangement uses TRBV7-2 and TRBJ1-1, with D unresolved. The germline V gene has CDR1 SGHTA and CDR2 FQGNSA. The CDR3 sequence is 12 residues long. Trimming stripped 4 bases from V and 6 bases from J, with 9 bases between. The CDR3 nucleotides read TGTGCCAGCAGCTATCTGGTGGCTGAAGCTTTCTTT. Translating it yields CASSYLVAEAFF.

The chain recombines TRBV2 with TRBJ1-5; D might be TRBD1 (5 bases). The germline gives CDR1 SNHLY, CDR2 FYNNEI. V lost 5 bases and J 5 bases, leaving 10 bases between the germline ends. This CDR3 has 13 residues. This CDR3 is CASSPGTDQPQHF. In DNA, the CDR3 is TGTGCCAGCAGTCCGGGGACGGATCAGCCCCAGCATTTT.

This clonotype was picked up a small number of times. The rearrangement links TRBV9 to TRBJ2-5; D is tentatively TRBD1 or TRBD2 (5 bases each). CDR1 is SGDLS and CDR2 is YYNGEE in the germline V gene. CDR3 length: 16 residues. V was trimmed by 0 bases and J by 5 bases, leaving 17 bases between them. The CDR3 DNA reads as TGTGCCAGCAGCGTAGAGGGTCAGACGGGGCGGGAGACCCAGTACTTC. It encodes CASSVEGQTGRETQYF. The full variable domain, completed using reference TRBV9 and TRBJ2-5, is DSGVTQTPKHLITATGQRVTLRCSPRSGDLSVYWYQQSLDQGLQFLIQYYNGEERAKGNILERFSAQQFPDLHSELNLSSLELGDSALYFCASSVEGQTGRETQYFGPGTRLLVL.

The CDR3 region has the DNA TGTGCCATCGGACAACAGGGGACTAATTCACCCCTCCACTTT. Residues: CAIGQQGTNSPLHF. The chain links TRBV10-3 to TRBJ1-6, with 7 bases identical to TRBD1. The CDR3 spans 14 residues. After removal of 8 bases from V and 6 bases from J, the junction contained 7 bases not matched to a gene. Per the germline V gene, CDR1 is ENHRY and CDR2 is SYGVKD.

This clonotype has just one count. The V gene is TRBV20-1, the J gene TRBJ2-5; 10 bases agree with TRBD1. The CDR3 runs to 18 residues. Germline-derived CDR1 and CDR2 are DFQATT and SNEGSKA (reference sequence). With 3 bases clipped from V and 0 bases from J, the junction kept 13 bases outside the gene matches. The CDR3 DNA follows: TGCAGTGCTAGTGAGTCACCCAAGACAGGGGGCTACCAAGAGACCCAGTACTTC. The encoded protein is CSASESPKTGGYQETQYF.

J is TRBJ2-1 and V is TRBV24-1, with TRBD1 matching over 9 bases. This CDR3 spans 15 amino acids. In germline, CDR1 is KGHDR, CDR2 SFDVKD. After removal of 4 bases from V and 0 bases from J, the junction contained 0 bases not matched to a gene. CDR3 residues: CATSEGQGSYNEQFF. Here the CDR3 DNA reads TGTGCCACCAGTGAGGGACAGGGCTCCTACAATGAGCAGTTCTTC.

The chain combines TRBV7-2 with TRBJ2-3; no clear D gene. Germline V gene data show CDR1 as SGHTA and CDR2 as FQGNSA. CDR3 length: 17 amino acids. The V and J ends lost 0 bases and 2 bases respectively, with 15 bases between them. CDR3 nucleotides: TGTGCCAGCAGCTTAGCGGGCTTTGGTTTTGTCACAGATACGCAGTATTTT. Translating gives CASSLAGFGFVTDTQYF. Filled out from reference TRBV7-2 and TRBJ2-3, the complete variable domain reads GAGVSQSPSNKVTEKGKDVELRCDPISGHTALYWYRQSLGQGLEFLIYFQGNSAPDKSGLPSDRFSAERTGGSVSTLTIQRTQQEDSAVYLCASSLAGFGFVTDTQYFGPGTRLTVL.

This clonotype showed up just once. The chain recombines TRBV13 with TRBJ2-5, with no clear D. Per germline, CDR1 PRHDT and CDR2 FYEKMQ (reference sequence). This CDR3 region has 15 residues. V was shortened by 5 bases and J by 3 bases, with 16 bases between the two germline ends. CDR3 DNA: TGTGCCAGCAGCCCCCGTAGCTGGAGAAAAGAGACCCAGTACTTC. Its translation is CASSPRSWRKETQYF.

In this sample, this clonotype turned up many times. The junction shows a germline mismatch at one end, possibly a read error. This chain uses TRBV5-1 with TRBJ1-5; D is undetermined. This CDR3 is 13 amino acids long. The germline gives CDR1 SGHRS, CDR2 YFSETQ. CDR3 region: CASSLTVNQPQHF. The CDR3 nucleotides are TGTGCCAGCAGTTTAACAGTTAATCAGCCCCAGCATTTT.

The sample holds many counts of this clonotype. J is TRBJ2-1 and V is TRBV4-2; 7 bases line up with TRBD2. The CDR3 has 17 residues. V lost 4 bases, J lost 0 bases, and 9 bases stayed unmatched. Germline-derived CDR1 and CDR2 are LGHNA and YNFKEQ. CDR3 nucleotide sequence: TGTGCCAGCAGCCCCATAGGAGCGGGACCCTCCTACAATGAGCAGTTCTTC. This codes for CASSPIGAGPSYNEQFF.

This clonotype was recorded many times. The chain couples TRBV7-2 to TRBJ2-7, with D possibly matching TRBD2 (6 bases). The germline V gene has CDR1 SGHTA and CDR2 FQGNSA. CDR3 length equals 15 residues. The V end was cut by 1 base, the J end by 1 base, with 11 bases between. The CDR3 loop is CASSLEGGRSYEQYF. The CDR3 region has the DNA TGTGCCAGCAGCTTAGAGGGAGGAAGATCCTACGAGCAGTACTTC.